These T cell receptor beta chains were read from a single sample in a study of graft-versus-host responses after intestinal transplantation. Method: immunoSEQ multiplex PCR; TCRdb's copy keeps in-frame clones and lacks some. The sample has about 43,000 clones, 85% to 95% seen once. The sequencing here drew on PBMCs, taken more than 310 days after intestinal transplant. The origin of the receptors is a human patient who received an intestinal transplant, so some T cells may come from the graft donor. CDR3s leave out the opening cysteine and the closing phenylalanine or tryptophan.

v_gene	CDR3aa
TRBV7-3	ASSLNGPGAGSEQY
TRBV5-5	ASSLEVLRLDTEAF
TRBV5-1	ASSLNNMGTEAF
TRBV2	ASSEDSRLLNTEAF
TRBV5-3	ARTPAAVQGYGYT
TRBV30	AWSQGGSDGYT
TRBV6-5	ASTHRPGAEQPQH
TRBV29-1	SVSERGGLEQY
TRBV7-9	ASRLAVNTGELF
TRBV6-5	ASKEEGINSPLH
TRBV19	ASSISFGSSYEQY
TRBV6-6	ASTRLAGDEQY
TRBV5-4	ASSLALRGPDTQY
TRBV2	ASSDGYNEQF
TRBV5-1	ASRLGQGGPGELF
TRBV11-2	ASSQGQRNQETQY
TRBV9	ASSVVGVGTYNEQF
TRBV6-1	ASSVTGGPITDTQY
TRBV18	AIAGGAGANVLT
TRBV7-3	ASSRTSGRNEQF
TRBV7-6	ASSSSGGNYGYT
TRBV7-9	ASSLPGWGEGYT
TRBV19	ASSGRDRAYEQY
TRBV2	ASRQGPTEAF
TRBV10-2	ASRDSGGGNEQF